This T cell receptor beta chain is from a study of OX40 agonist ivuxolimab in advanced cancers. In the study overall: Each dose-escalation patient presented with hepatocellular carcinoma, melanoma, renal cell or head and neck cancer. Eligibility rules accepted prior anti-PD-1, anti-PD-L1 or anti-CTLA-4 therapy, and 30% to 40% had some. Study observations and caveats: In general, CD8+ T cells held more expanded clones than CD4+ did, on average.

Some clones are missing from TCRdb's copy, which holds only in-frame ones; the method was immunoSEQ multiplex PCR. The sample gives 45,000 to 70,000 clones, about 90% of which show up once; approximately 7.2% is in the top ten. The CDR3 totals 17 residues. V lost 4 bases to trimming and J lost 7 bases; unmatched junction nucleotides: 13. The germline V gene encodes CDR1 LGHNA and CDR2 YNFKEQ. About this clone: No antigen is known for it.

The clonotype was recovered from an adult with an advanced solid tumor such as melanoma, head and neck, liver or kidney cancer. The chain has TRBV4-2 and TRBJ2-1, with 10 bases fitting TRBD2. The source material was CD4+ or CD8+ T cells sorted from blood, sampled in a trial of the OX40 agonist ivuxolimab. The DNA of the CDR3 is TGTGCCAGCAGCCCAGGGAACCTAGCGGGAGCGGTGAATGAGCAGTTCTTC. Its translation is CASSPGNLAGAVNEQFF.